Listed below are T cell receptor beta chains from one sample, sequenced in a study of identical twins. TCRdb re-called the 5' RACE reads with MiXCR, one entry per CDR3 protein. Here the sample spans some 690,000 distinct CDR3 sequences, approximately 22% being singletons. This sample was shared with a second study, whose subject was T cells expressing NK-cell markers.

What was sequenced was PBMCs. The receptors derive from a young woman in good health. Both conserved end residues are trimmed from each CDR3.

v_call cdr3_aa
TRBV6-5 ASSYQSGSGKY
TRBV20-1 SARDPLGGNEQF
TRBV20-1 SPLDRGSSDEQF
TRBV7-2 ASSLMGGVSYEQY
TRBV7-2 ASSLRAGAGADTQY
TRBV20-1 SARAPRLAGYNEQF
TRBV9 ASSGLTGTSAYNEQF
TRBV6-5 ASSYSSAGELF
TRBV7-2 ASSHSRGNSQY
TRBV27 ASSRGEGTEAF
TRBV4-3 ASSQDNGQQPQH
TRBV19 ASRSWLVNGNEQF
TRBV10-3 AISKGDANQPQH
TRBV13 ASTRAGPHEAF
TRBV2 ASKALDWDEQF